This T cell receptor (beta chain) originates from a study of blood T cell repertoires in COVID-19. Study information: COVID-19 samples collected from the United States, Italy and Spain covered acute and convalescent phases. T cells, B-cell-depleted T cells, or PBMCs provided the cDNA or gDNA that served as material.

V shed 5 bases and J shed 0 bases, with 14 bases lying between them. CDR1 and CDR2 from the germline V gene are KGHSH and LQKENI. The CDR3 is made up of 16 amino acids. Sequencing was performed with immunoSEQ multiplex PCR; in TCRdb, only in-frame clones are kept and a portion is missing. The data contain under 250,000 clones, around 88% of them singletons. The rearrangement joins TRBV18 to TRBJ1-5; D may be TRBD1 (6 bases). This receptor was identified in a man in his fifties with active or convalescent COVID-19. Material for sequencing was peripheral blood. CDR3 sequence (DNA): TGTGCCAGCTCAAGTTTCGCCAGGGGTAGCAATCAGCCCCAGCATTTT. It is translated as CASSSFARGSNQPQHF.